Presented here are 18 T cell receptor beta chains from one specimen sequenced in a study of T cells after yellow fever vaccination. TCRdb passed the 5' RACE reads through MiXCR, listing each CDR3 protein once. Among 200,000 to 250,000 distinct CDR3 sequences listed, roughly 7.2% were seen once. Material: CD4+ T cells sorted from PBMCs, obtained 15 days after the yellow fever booster vaccination. All receptors come from a man aged 25 to 40 who received the YFV17D yellow fever vaccine.

This clonotype was detected only a few times. The chain employs TRBV5-4 and TRBJ2-1, with 8 bases lining up with TRBD2. Trimming at V came to 3 bases and at J to 3 bases, leaving 17 bases not matched to a gene. This CDR3 comprises 19 residues. CDR1 is SGHNT, CDR2 YYREEE, per germline (reference sequence). The CDR3 DNA follows: TGTGCCAGCAGCTGGGGGCCAGGGGAGGTGCGGGAGGACTACAATGAGCAGTTCTTC. This codes for CASSWGPGEVREDYNEQFF. The whole variable domain, filled in from reference TRBV5-4 and TRBJ2-1, reads ETGVTQSPTHLIKTRGQQVTLRCSSQSGHNTVSWYQQALGQGPQFIFQYYREEENGRGNFPPRFSGLQFPNYSSELNVNALELDDSALYLCASSWGPGEVREDYNEQFFGPGTRLTVL.

This clonotype was observed at least ten times. The chain couples TRBV5-1 to TRBJ2-1; 9 bases line up with TRBD2. This CDR3 region has 17 residues. V was pared by 0 bases and J by 5 bases, with 9 bases of the junction left unmatched. Germline V CDR1 and CDR2: SGHRS, YFSETQ. CDR3 coding DNA: TGCGCCAGCAGCTTGGACATAGCGGGGGCAGGAAACAATGAGCAGTTCTTC. Its protein is CASSLDIAGAGNNEQFF. Complete variable domain (other parts from reference TRBV5-1 and TRBJ2-1): KAGVTQTPRYLIKTRGQQVTLSCSPISGHRSVSWYQQTPGQGLQFLFEYFSETQRNKGNFPGRFSGRQFSNSRSEMNVSTLELGDSALYLCASSLDIAGAGNNEQFFGPGTRLTVL.

This clonotype showed up just a few times. The chain couples TRBV6-1 to TRBJ1-3; no clear D. From germline, CDR1 is MNHNS and CDR2 SASEGT. The CDR3 is 14 amino acids. Trimming took 7 bases from V and 0 from J, leaving 10 bases between them. CDR3 amino acids: CASKASSSGNTIYF. The CDR3 bases are TGTGCCAGCAAGGCATCGAGCTCTGGAAACACCATATATTTT.

This clonotype was observed a handful of times. The chain employs TRBV9 and TRBJ2-1, with TRBD2 matching over 7 bases. V gave up 4 bases and J gave up 8 bases; unmatched junction bases: 3. The CDR3 extends over 12 amino acids. Germline values: CDR1 SGDLS, CDR2 YYNGEE. CDR3 in amino acids: CASSFREDEQFF. DNA for the CDR3: TGTGCCAGCAGCTTCCGGGAGGATGAGCAGTTCTTC. Drawing the rest from reference TRBV9 and TRBJ2-1, the complete variable domain is DSGVTQTPKHLITATGQRVTLRCSPRSGDLSVYWYQQSLDQGLQFLIQYYNGEERAKGNILERFSAQQFPDLHSELNLSSLELGDSALYFCASSFREDEQFFGPGTRLTVL.

This clonotype was observed a handful of times. The chain couples TRBV7-9 to TRBJ2-1; tentative D call: TRBD2 (5 bases). Trimming stripped 7 bases from V and 3 bases from J, with 13 bases between. CDR1 is SEHNR and CDR2 is FQNEAQ in the germline V gene (reference sequence). The CDR3 contains 14 residues. For the CDR3, the DNA is TGTGCCAGCACCCCCCCGGGAAGCTACAATGAGCAGTTCTTC. It codes for CASTPPGSYNEQFF.

This chain joins TRBV7-2 and TRBJ2-5; 7 positions match TRBD2. The CDR3 runs 15 residues. V was clipped by 5 bases and J by 4 bases; unmatched bases: 10. Germline V gene data show CDR1 as SGHTA and CDR2 as FQGNSA. CDR3 DNA: TGTGCCAGCAGCCGCAGCGGGATCCCAGTAGAGACCCAGTACTTC. It specifies CASSRSGIPVETQYF.

This clonotype was observed many times. This chain uses TRBV7-9 with TRBJ1-2; TRBD1 is a possible D gene (5 bases). The CDR3 totals 12 residues. Germline V gene sequence: CDR1 SEHNR, CDR2 FQNEAQ (reference sequence). V dropped 8 bases and J dropped 5 bases, with 12 bases sitting between them. For the CDR3, the DNA is TGTGCCAGCTCAGGAGAGGGGTATGGCTACACCTTC. This translates into CASSGEGYGYTF.

The rearrangement links TRBV20-1 to TRBJ2-5; D could derive from TRBD1 or TRBD2 (5 bases each). The V end lost 3 bases, the J end lost 5 bases, and 19 bases lay between the germline ends. Germline lookup yields CDR1 DFQATT and CDR2 SNEGSKA (reference sequence). The length of the CDR3 is 15 residues. The CDR3 loop is CSARAVGGGMETQYF. The CDR3 region has the DNA TGCAGTGCTAGGGCCGTTGGGGGTGGTATGGAGACCCAGTACTTC.

This clonotype has just a few counts. The chain combines TRBV7-2 with TRBJ2-4; TRBD2 aligns across 9 bases. J gave up 9 bases and V 6 bases, and 9 bases lay outside the gene matches. Germline V gives CDR1 SGHTA, CDR2 FQGNSA. The CDR3 sequence is 14 residues long. The CDR3 sequence is CASRPAGGPRIQYF. CDR3 in DNA: TGTGCCAGCAGACCGGCGGGAGGGCCCCGCATTCAGTACTTC.

This clonotype turned up a few times. This chain connects TRBV7-9 to TRBJ1-5; D is uncertain. Germline-derived CDR1 and CDR2 are SEHNR and FQNEAQ (reference sequence). The ends were cut back, 5 bases at V and 0 bases at J, with 8 bases in the middle. The CDR3 loop spans 14 amino acids. The CDR3: CASSPSYSNQPQHF. In DNA, the CDR3 is TGTGCCAGCAGCCCCAGCTATAGCAATCAGCCCCAGCATTTT.

At least ten counts were recorded for this clonotype. The chain carries TRBV20-1 and TRBJ2-4; the D is unclear. The CDR3 runs 12 residues. Trimming pared 4 bases from V and 0 bases from J, leaving 4 bases between. Looked up from germline, CDR1 is DFQATT and CDR2 is SNEGSKA (reference sequence). The CDR3 DNA is TGCAGTGCTATACTAGCCAAAAACATTCAGTACTTC. It yields the protein CSAILAKNIQYF.

This clonotype was counted at least ten times. Written as DNA, the CDR3 is TGTGCCAGCAGCCAAGGGTCTCCGGGAGTGGGAGATACGCAGTATTTT. Encoded protein: CASSQGSPGVGDTQYF. This chain connects TRBV3-1 to TRBJ2-3; maybe TRBD2 (6 bases). The V and J ends lost 1 base and 5 bases respectively, with 16 bases between them. CDR3 length: 16 residues. Germline V CDR1 and CDR2: LGHDT, YNNKEL (reference sequence).

This clonotype was observed a few times. This chain links TRBV6-2 or TRBV6-3 with TRBJ2-7; 11 bases match TRBD2. Germline trimming cut 4 bases from V and 6 bases from J; bases unmatched to any gene: 8. The length of the CDR3 is 15 residues. CDR1 and CDR2 (germline): MNHEY, SVGEGT. In nucleotides, the CDR3 is TGTGCCAGCAGTTTGCAACTAGCGGGAGACCCCGAGCAGTACTTC. Encoded protein: CASSLQLAGDPEQYF.

A few counts support this clonotype. The chain couples TRBV7-6 to TRBJ2-3; 7 bases line up with TRBD2. Germline CDR1 and CDR2: SGHVS and FNYEAQ. The V segment lost 6 bases and the J segment 7 bases; nucleotides outside the gene matches: 16. This CDR3 region has 16 residues. CDR3 DNA sequence: TGTGCCAGCAGTCCCAGGTCGGGGGAGGGCGCATATACGCAGTATTTT. Translated, it gives CASSPRSGEGAYTQYF.

There are many counts of this clonotype. The chain joins TRBV28 to TRBJ2-3; D is possibly TRBD2 (6 bases). CDR1 MDHEN and CDR2 SYDVKM come from the germline V gene. Trimming pared 7 bases from V and 9 bases from J, leaving 26 bases between. The CDR3 runs 16 residues. The DNA of the CDR3 is TGTGCCAGCACCCCCGCCCAGGGACTGGACAATCAGACGCAGTATTTT. This translates into CASTPAQGLDNQTQYF.

The chain has TRBV11-2 and TRBJ2-5; no clear D. V dropped 2 bases and J dropped 5 bases, with 6 bases sitting between them. This CDR3 has 12 amino acids. Germline-derived CDR1 and CDR2 are SGHAT and FQNNGV. The CDR3, as DNA: TGTGCCAGCAGCTTAATTAAGGAGACCCAGTACTTC. Its protein is CASSLIKETQYF.

CDR3 sequence: CASSLLTGGEKLFF. For the CDR3, the DNA is TGTGCCAGCAGCTTACTTACGGGGGGTGAAAAACTGTTTTTT. The rearrangement joins TRBV7-9 to TRBJ1-4; possible D gene TRBD1, 5 bases. The CDR3 sequence is 14 residues long. Trimming left V 2 bases short and J 7 bases short, with 11 bases between. Germline V gene data show CDR1 as SEHNR and CDR2 as FQNEAQ (reference sequence).

At least ten counts were recorded for this clonotype. The gene calls are TRBV3-1 and TRBJ2-1, with 8 bases fitting TRBD2. With V trimmed by 4 bases and J by 5 bases, 1 base remained unmatched. The germline CDR1 and CDR2 sequences are LGHDT and YNNKEL (reference sequence). The CDR3 totals 13 residues. The CDR3 loop is CASSLGLDNEQFF. The DNA for the CDR3 is TGTGCCAGCAGCCTGGGACTAGACAATGAGCAGTTCTTC.